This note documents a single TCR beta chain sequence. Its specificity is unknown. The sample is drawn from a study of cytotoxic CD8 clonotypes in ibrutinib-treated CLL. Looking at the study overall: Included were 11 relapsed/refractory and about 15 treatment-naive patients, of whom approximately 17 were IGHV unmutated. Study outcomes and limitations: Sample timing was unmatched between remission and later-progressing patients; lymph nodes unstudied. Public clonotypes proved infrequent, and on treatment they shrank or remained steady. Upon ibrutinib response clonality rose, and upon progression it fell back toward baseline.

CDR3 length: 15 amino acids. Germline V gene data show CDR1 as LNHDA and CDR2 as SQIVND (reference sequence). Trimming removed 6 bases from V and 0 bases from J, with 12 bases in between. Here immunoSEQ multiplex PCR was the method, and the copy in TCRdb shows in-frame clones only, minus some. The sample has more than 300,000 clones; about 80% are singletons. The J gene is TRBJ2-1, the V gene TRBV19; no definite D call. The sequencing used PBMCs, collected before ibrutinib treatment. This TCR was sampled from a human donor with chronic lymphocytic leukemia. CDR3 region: CASSTLGNSYNEQFF. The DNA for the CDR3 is TGTGCCAGTAGCACCCTAGGGAACTCCTACAATGAGCAGTTCTTC.